The 22 T cell receptor beta chains below all came from one sample that was sequenced in a study of cytomegalovirus exposure and HLA in healthy donors. Some clones are missing from TCRdb's copy, which holds only in-frame ones; the method was immunoSEQ multiplex PCR. The sample consists of about 74,000 clones, approximately 95% of them appearing once. The material sequenced was PBMCs. Receptors were obtained from a man aged 18 to 30 in good health and CMV-seropositive.

The J gene is TRBJ2-7, the V gene TRBV6-5; TRBD2 matches 13 bases. V lost 6 bases to trimming and J lost 0 bases; unmatched junction nucleotides: 2. Germline CDR1 reads MNHEY; CDR2 reads SVGAGI. There are 15 residues in the CDR3. CDR3 bases: TGTGCCAGCAGACTAGCGGGAGGGCCCTCCTACGAGCAGTACTTC. Translation gives CASRLAGGPSYEQYF.

V is TRBV5-4 and J is TRBJ2-1, with D possibly matching TRBD2 (6 bases). The CDR3 is 17 amino acids. Germline V CDR1 and CDR2: SGHNT, YYREEE (reference sequence). V lost 4 bases to trimming and J lost 1 base, with 18 bases between them. The CDR3 sequence: CASSPPSAGPSYNEQFF. The CDR3 DNA reads TGTGCCAGCAGCCCCCCTAGCGCGGGACCATCCTACAATGAGCAGTTCTTC.

The chain employs TRBV4-1 and TRBJ1-1; 7 bases map to TRBD1. The length of the CDR3 is 15 residues. With V trimmed by 1 base and J by 1 base, 3 bases remained unmatched. CDR1 is MGHRA, CDR2 YSYEKL, per germline. The CDR3 DNA follows: TGCGCCAGCAGCCAAGTAAGGGGGCGGAACACTGAAGCTTTCTTT. This sequence encodes CASSQVRGRNTEAFF.

The rearrangement joins TRBV11-2 to TRBJ2-7; maybe TRBD1 (6 bases). There are 13 residues in the CDR3. V lost 5 bases and J lost 4, with 12 bases in between. The germline gives CDR1 SGHAT, CDR2 FQNNGV. DNA for the CDR3: TGTGCCAGCAGCCCTGATCAGGGGTACGAGCAGTACTTC. This codes for CASSPDQGYEQYF.

V usage is TRBV30 and J usage is TRBJ1-2; 8 bases are shared with TRBD1. V lost 4 bases to trimming and J lost 4 bases; unmatched junction nucleotides: 5. CDR3 size: 13 residues. Germline V lookup: CDR1 GTSNPN, CDR2 SVGIG (reference sequence). In DNA, the CDR3 is TGTGCCTGGACCAAACAGGGGGGCTATGGCTACACCTTC. Residues: CAWTKQGGYGYTF.

CDR3 nucleotide sequence: TGTGCCAGCACCCTTATAAAGGAGAACTATGGCTACACCTTC. It specifies CASTLIKENYGYTF. The chain joins TRBV7-9 to TRBJ1-2; D is uncertain. The CDR3 is 14 residues long. Trimming left V 7 bases short and J 2 bases short, with 14 bases between. Germline CDR1 reads SEHNR; CDR2 reads FQNEAQ (reference sequence). Full variable domain (rest looked up from reference TRBV7-9 and TRBJ1-2): DTGVSQNPRHKITKRGQNVTFRCDPISEHNRLYWYRQTLGQGPEFLTYFQNEAQLEKSRLLSDRFSAERPKGSFSTLEIQRTEQGDSAMYLCASTLIKENYGYTFGSGTRLTVV.

This clone was detected a few times. Within the sample, other DNA sequences also encode this same CDR3. This rearrangement joins TRBV25-1 to TRBJ2-2; 8 nucleotides line up with TRBD2. The CDR3 length is 13 residues. The V segment lost 9 bases and the J segment 1 base; nucleotides outside the gene matches: 1. CDR1 and CDR2 from the germline V gene are MGHDK and SYGVNS. As DNA, the CDR3 is TGTGCCAGTACTAGCGGGAACACCGGGGAGCTGTTTTTT. Its protein is CASTSGNTGELFF.

V gene TRBV10-1 combines with J gene TRBJ2-1; 7 bases line up with TRBD2. This CDR3 is built from 13 residues. Looked up from germline, CDR1 is WNHNN and CDR2 is SYGVQD (reference sequence). Trimming removed 6 bases from V and 6 bases from J; junction bases left unmatched: 5. Here the CDR3 reads CASSKGLGNEQFF. CDR3 DNA sequence: TGCGCCAGCAGCAAAGGACTAGGCAATGAGCAGTTCTTC.

The chain has TRBV4-2 and TRBJ2-3; TRBD1 is a possible D gene (6 bases). Germline V gene sequence: CDR1 LGHNA, CDR2 YNFKEQ. V lost 6 bases and J lost 5, with 18 bases in between. This CDR3 has 15 residues. CDR3 DNA sequence: TGTGCCAGCAGTGAGGCCAGGGGTGCAAGAGATACGCAGTATTTT. As protein: CASSEARGARDTQYF.

The chain is built from TRBV5-1 and TRBJ2-1; TRBD1 agrees at 9 bases. V shed 0 bases, J shed 4 bases, and the junction held 17 bases outside the gene matches. Germline CDR1 reads SGHRS; CDR2 reads YFSETQ. CDR3 length: 20 residues. As DNA, the CDR3 is TGCGCCAGCAGCTTGGCAGGGACAGGGCTTTTAGGACTGGAGTACAATGAGCAGTTCTTC. It encodes CASSLAGTGLLGLEYNEQFF.

This clone was found once. V is TRBV7-2 and J is TRBJ2-5, with D hard to call. This CDR3 is 13 amino acids long. Per germline, CDR1 SGHTA and CDR2 FQGNSA. The ends were cut back, 2 bases at V and 2 bases at J, with 6 bases in the middle. This chain's CDR3 is CASSLSVQETQYF. The CDR3 nucleotides are TGTGCCAGCAGCTTATCTGTACAAGAGACCCAGTACTTC.

CDR3 DNA sequence: TGTGCCAGCAGCCGCCCGGGGTCGGGGGGGGAGCTGTTTTTT. This gives the protein CASSRPGSGGELFF. The V gene is TRBV7-3, the J gene TRBJ2-2; D may be TRBD2 (5 bases). Trimming took 5 bases from V and 8 from J, leaving 15 bases between them. CDR1 SGHTA and CDR2 FQGTGA come from the germline V gene. The CDR3 sequence is 14 residues long.

This sequence joins TRBV6-6 and TRBJ2-1, with D possibly being TRBD2 (6 bases). This CDR3 contains 14 residues. V dropped 0 bases and J dropped 5 bases, with 8 bases sitting between them. Germline lookup yields CDR1 MNHNY and CDR2 SVGAGI (reference sequence). CDR3 sequence: CASSYSGLDNEQFF. CDR3 DNA sequence: TGTGCCAGCAGTTACTCGGGACTGGACAATGAGCAGTTCTTC.

The sample holds a few counts of this clone. The chain recombines TRBV5-1 with TRBJ1-1; the D gene is possibly TRBD1 (6 bases). Per the germline V gene, CDR1 is SGHRS and CDR2 is YFSETQ. V was clipped by 2 bases and J by 1 base, with 15 bases between them. The CDR3 is made up of 16 amino acids. For the CDR3, the DNA is TGCGCCAGCAGCTTAACCTTCTCGACAGGGAACACTGAAGCTTTCTTT. This codes for CASSLTFSTGNTEAFF.

The chain couples TRBV28 to TRBJ2-1, with a weak D call TRBD2 (5 bases). The CDR3 loop spans 14 amino acids. The V end was cut by 2 bases, the J end by 6 bases, with 11 bases between. CDR1 and CDR2 from the germline V gene are MDHEN and SYDVKM. The CDR3 coding sequence is TGTGCCAGCAGTTTAGACTACCTCGTCAATGAGCAGTTCTTC. It is translated as CASSLDYLVNEQFF.

This sequence joins TRBV5-1 and TRBJ1-3; TRBD1 might be the D (5 bases). The V end was cut by 0 bases, the J end by 3 bases, with 10 bases between. The CDR3 totals 15 residues. The germline V gene encodes CDR1 SGHRS and CDR2 YFSETQ. The CDR3 is CASSLESRDGNTIYF. DNA of the CDR3: TGCGCCAGCAGCTTGGAATCCAGGGATGGAAACACCATATATTTT.

The chain employs TRBV18 and TRBJ2-5, with TRBD1 identical over 9 bases. With 2 bases clipped from V and 5 bases from J, the junction kept 6 bases outside the gene matches. Germline loops: CDR1 KGHSH, CDR2 LQKENI. This CDR3 has 15 amino acids. Written as DNA, the CDR3 is TGTGCCAGCTCACCATCCCCGGGACAGGGTGAGACCCAGTACTTC. Its translation is CASSPSPGQGETQYF. Filled out from reference TRBV18 and TRBJ2-5, the complete variable domain reads NAGVMQNPRHLVRRRGQEARLRCSPMKGHSHVYWYRQLPEEGLKFMVYLQKENIIDESGMPKERFSAEFPKEGPSILRIQQVVRGDSAAYFCASSPSPGQGETQYFGPGTRLLVL.

A single count supports this clone. J is TRBJ1-2 and V is TRBV6-6; the D gene is possibly TRBD1 (5 bases). Trimming took 6 bases from V and 4 from J, leaving 18 bases between them. The CDR3 is made up of 15 amino acids. Germline V CDR1 and CDR2: MNHNY, SVGAGI (reference sequence). The CDR3 coding sequence is TGTGCCAGCAGACTCATCAAACAGGCGACCTATGGCTACACCTTC. It encodes CASRLIKQATYGYTF.

The rearrangement uses TRBV19 and TRBJ2-3; 10 bases match TRBD1. Germline V CDR1 and CDR2: LNHDA, SQIVND (reference sequence). There are 15 residues in the CDR3. Unmatched junction bases numbered 5, after V lost 3 bases and J lost 5 bases. CDR3 protein: CASSIGGTGVDTQYF. DNA for the CDR3: TGTGCCAGTAGTATCGGAGGGACAGGGGTAGATACGCAGTATTTT.

The CDR3 reads CASSATVVTDTQYF. For the CDR3, the DNA is TGTGCCAGCAGCGCCACAGTCGTCACAGATACGCAGTATTTT. The chain uses TRBV9 and TRBJ2-3; D gene ambiguous. V gave up 3 bases and J gave up 2 bases, with 10 bases separating them. This CDR3 spans 14 amino acids. CDR1 and CDR2 (germline): SGDLS, YYNGEE.

The CDR3 is CASSGTGTFHADTQYF. The CDR3 DNA follows: TGTGCCAGCAGCGGTACCGGGACTTTCCATGCGGATACGCAGTATTTT. The gene calls are TRBV9 and TRBJ2-3; possible D gene TRBD2, 6 bases. Trimming stripped 3 bases from V and 6 bases from J, with 20 bases between. CDR1 and CDR2 from the germline V gene are SGDLS and YYNGEE. This CDR3 has 16 amino acids.

The chain joins TRBV11-2 to TRBJ2-1; 7 nucleotides line up with TRBD2. Germline assignment: CDR1 SGHAT and CDR2 FQNNGV. This CDR3 spans 14 amino acids. The J segment lost 4 bases and the V segment lost 6 bases, leaving 6 bases of the junction unmatched. The CDR3 is CASSLSGGYNEQFF. In nucleotides, the CDR3 is TGTGCCAGCAGTCTTTCCGGGGGGTACAATGAGCAGTTCTTC.